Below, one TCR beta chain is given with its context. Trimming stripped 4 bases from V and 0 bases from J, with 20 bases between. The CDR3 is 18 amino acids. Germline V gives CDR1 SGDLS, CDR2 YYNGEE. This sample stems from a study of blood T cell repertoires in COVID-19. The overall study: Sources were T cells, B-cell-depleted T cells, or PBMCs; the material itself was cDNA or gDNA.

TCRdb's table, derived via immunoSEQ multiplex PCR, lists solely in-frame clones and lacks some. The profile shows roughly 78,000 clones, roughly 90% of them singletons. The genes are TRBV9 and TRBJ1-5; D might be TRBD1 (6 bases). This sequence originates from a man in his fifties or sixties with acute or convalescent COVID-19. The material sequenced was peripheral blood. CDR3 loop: CASSPKVWGTCSNQPQHF. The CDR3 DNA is TGTGCCAGCAGCCCAAAAGTCTGGGGGACATGTAGCAATCAGCCCCAGCATTTT.